This is a list of T cell receptor beta chains from one sample in a study of ipilimumab plus nivolumab after autologous stem cell transplantation. Data came from immunoSEQ multiplex PCR; TCRdb stores just in-frame clones and leaves some out. This sample has some 10,000 clones, with about 81% found just once. This specimen was PBMCs, taken in a trial of ipilimumab plus nivolumab as post-transplant consolidation. The receptors come from a male donor with diffuse large B-cell lymphoma. Both conserved end residues are trimmed from each CDR3.

V: TRBV28
J: TRBJ1-6
CDR3: ASTEDRRVSYNSPLH

V: TRBV7-9
J: TRBJ2-5
CDR3: ASSLGAGGSQETQY

V: TRBV11-3
J: TRBJ2-3
CDR3: ASSRGGPEDTQY

V: TRBV18
J: TRBJ1-5
CDR3: ASSQNPGSSNQPQH

V: TRBV9
J: TRBJ2-7
CDR3: ASSNGQGAHEQY

V: TRBV23-1
J: TRBJ2-5
CDR3: ASSRSDTEGETQY

V: TRBV6-5
J: TRBJ2-3
CDR3: ASSMLAGGSDTQY

V: TRBV7-2
J: TRBJ2-5
CDR3: ASSSSLFRGRKETQY

V: TRBV9
J: TRBJ1-3
CDR3: ASSVVESDTIY

V: TRBV4-2
J: TRBJ1-1
CDR3: ASSQAETEAF

V: TRBV6-5
J: TRBJ2-6
CDR3: ASSYSGAGGANVLT

V: TRBV5-4
J: TRBJ2-2
CDR3: ASSLAIRNTGELF

V: TRBV4-2
J: TRBJ2-5
CDR3: ASSQMGTQETQY

V: TRBV5-1
J: TRBJ1-1
CDR3: ASSLSGGPYTEAF

V: TRBV28
J: TRBJ1-2
CDR3: ASSLLVQLGTGDYGYT

V: TRBV4-2
J: TRBJ1-1
CDR3: ASSQDMNTEAF

V: TRBV9
J: TRBJ2-3
CDR3: ASSVATFGDTQY

V: TRBV28
J: TRBJ1-5
CDR3: ASIPGMGNQPQH

V: TRBV15
J: TRBJ1-5
CDR3: ATSRDLGGQPQH

V: TRBV5-1
J: TRBJ1-1
CDR3: ASSNGTGQAF

V: TRBV4-2
J: TRBJ1-4
CDR3: ASSPLTGEDEKLF

V: TRBV30
J: TRBJ2-3
CDR3: AWSLTDTQY

V: TRBV5-4
J: TRBJ2-1
CDR3: ASSNPGGGDEQF

V: TRBV19
J: TRBJ1-4
CDR3: ASSLNMGQREKLF

V: TRBV7-2
J: TRBJ2-7
CDR3: ASSLDWRDEQY

V: TRBV6-6
J: TRBJ2-7
CDR3: ASQSGQGVLSHEQY

V: TRBV7-3
J: TRBJ1-6
CDR3: ASSLSGTGISPLH

V: TRBV11-2
J: TRBJ2-1
CDR3: ASSLGWGQGYNEQF

V: TRBV5-1
J: TRBJ2-2
CDR3: ASSLHGELF

V: TRBV10-3
J: TRBJ2-1
CDR3: AIGQEYNEQF

V: TRBV28
J: TRBJ1-1
CDR3: ASSARQGNTEAF

V: TRBV11-2
J: TRBJ1-5
CDR3: ASSLERQGQPQH

V: TRBV28
J: TRBJ1-6
CDR3: ASSRGNTYNSPLH

V: TRBV6-5
J: TRBJ2-1
CDR3: ASSFRNEQF

V: TRBV4-1
J: TRBJ2-6
CDR3: ASSQEQTGAGANVLT

V: TRBV30
J: TRBJ1-5
CDR3: AWGTGERPQH

V: TRBV4-3
J: TRBJ1-2
CDR3: ASSTEEGALRYGYT

V: TRBV18
J: TRBJ1-4
CDR3: ASSPRQLTEKLF

V: TRBV5-4
J: TRBJ1-6
CDR3: ASSPSGTRSPLH

V: TRBV6-6
J: TRBJ2-3
CDR3: ASSPRSQSTDTQY

V: TRBV19
J: TRBJ2-1
CDR3: ASSATGNEQF

V: TRBV9
J: TRBJ2-1
CDR3: ASSVASYHEQF

V: TRBV7-9
J: TRBJ2-1
CDR3: ASSLRTGGPYNEQF

V: TRBV4-1
J: TRBJ2-6
CDR3: ASSQDGTGGSGANVLT

V: TRBV5-3
J: TRBJ2-1
CDR3: ARSLRGLAGRSSYNEQF

V: TRBV27
J: TRBJ2-5
CDR3: ASSSGREQETQY